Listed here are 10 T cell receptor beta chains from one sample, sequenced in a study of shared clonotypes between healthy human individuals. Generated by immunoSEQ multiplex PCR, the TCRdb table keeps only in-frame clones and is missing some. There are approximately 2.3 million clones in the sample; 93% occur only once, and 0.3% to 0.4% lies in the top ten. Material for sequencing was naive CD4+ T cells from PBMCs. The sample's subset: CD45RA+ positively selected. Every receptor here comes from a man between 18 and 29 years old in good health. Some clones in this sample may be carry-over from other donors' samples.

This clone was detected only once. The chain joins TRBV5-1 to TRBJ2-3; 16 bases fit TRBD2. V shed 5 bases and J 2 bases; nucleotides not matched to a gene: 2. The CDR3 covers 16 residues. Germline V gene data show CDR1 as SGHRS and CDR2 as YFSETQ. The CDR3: CASRGLAGGNTDTQYF. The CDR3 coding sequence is TGCGCCAGCAGGGGACTAGCGGGAGGGAACACAGATACGCAGTATTTT.

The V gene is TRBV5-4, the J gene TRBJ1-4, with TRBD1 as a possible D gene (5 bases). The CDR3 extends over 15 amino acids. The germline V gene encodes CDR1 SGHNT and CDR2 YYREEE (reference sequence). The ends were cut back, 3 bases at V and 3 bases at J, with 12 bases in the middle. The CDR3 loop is CASSSRQGPNEKLFF. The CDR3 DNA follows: TGTGCCAGCAGCTCCCGGCAGGGTCCTAATGAAAAACTGTTTTTT.

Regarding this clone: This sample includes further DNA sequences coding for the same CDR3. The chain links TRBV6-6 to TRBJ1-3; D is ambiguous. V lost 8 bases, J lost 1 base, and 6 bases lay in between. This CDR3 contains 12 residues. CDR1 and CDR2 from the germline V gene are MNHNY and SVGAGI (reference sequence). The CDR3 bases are TGTGCCAGCGGCTCGTCTGGAAACACCATATATTTT. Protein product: CASGSSGNTIYF.

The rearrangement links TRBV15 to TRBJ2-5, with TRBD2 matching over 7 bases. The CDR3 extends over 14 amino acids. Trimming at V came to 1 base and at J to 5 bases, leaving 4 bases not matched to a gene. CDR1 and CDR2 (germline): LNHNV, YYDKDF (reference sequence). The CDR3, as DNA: TGTGCCACCAGCAGAGGCGGGAGAGGCGAGACCCAGTACTTC. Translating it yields CATSRGGRGETQYF. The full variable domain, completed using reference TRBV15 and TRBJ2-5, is DAMVIQNPRYQVTQFGKPVTLSCSQTLNHNVMYWYQQKSSQAPKLLFHYYDKDFNNEADTPDNFQSRRPNTSFCFLDIRSPGLGDTAMYLCATSRGGRGETQYFGPGTRLLVL.

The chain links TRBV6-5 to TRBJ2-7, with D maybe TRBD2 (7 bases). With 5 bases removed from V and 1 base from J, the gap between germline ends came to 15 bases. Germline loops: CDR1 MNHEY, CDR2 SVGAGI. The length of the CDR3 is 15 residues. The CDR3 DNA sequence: TGTGCCAGCAGTCTCACTAGGGGGGGATCCTACGAGCAGTACTTC. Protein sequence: CASSLTRGGSYEQYF.

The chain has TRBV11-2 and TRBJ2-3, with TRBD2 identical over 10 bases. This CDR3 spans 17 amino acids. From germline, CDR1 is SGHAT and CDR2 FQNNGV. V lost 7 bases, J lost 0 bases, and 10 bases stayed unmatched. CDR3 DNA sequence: TGTGCCAGCACCCGTAGAACTAGCGGGGCCAGCACAGATACGCAGTATTTT. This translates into CASTRRTSGASTDTQYF.

CDR3 bases: TGTGCCAGCAGCCTACTACCCCCAAGGCTGGGAAACTACGAGCAGTACTTC. Translation gives CASSLLPPRLGNYEQYF. The rearrangement joins TRBV14 to TRBJ2-7, with no clear D. With 4 bases removed from V and 3 bases from J, the gap between germline ends came to 22 bases. Germline V gene sequence: CDR1 SGHDN, CDR2 FVKESK. This CDR3 spans 17 amino acids. Full variable domain (rest looked up from reference TRBV14 and TRBJ2-7): EAGVTQFPSHSVIEKGQTVTLRCDPISGHDNLYWYRRVMGKEIKFLLHFVKESKQDESGMPNNRFLAERTGGTYSTLKVQPAELEDSGVYFCASSLLPPRLGNYEQYFGPGTRLTVT.

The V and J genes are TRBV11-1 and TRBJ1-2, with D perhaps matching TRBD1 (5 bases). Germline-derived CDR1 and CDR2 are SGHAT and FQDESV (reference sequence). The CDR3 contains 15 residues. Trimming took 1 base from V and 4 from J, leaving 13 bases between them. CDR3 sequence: CASSLGGSLVYGYTF. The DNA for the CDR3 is TGTGCCAGCAGCTTAGGGGGGAGTCTCGTCTATGGCTACACCTTC.

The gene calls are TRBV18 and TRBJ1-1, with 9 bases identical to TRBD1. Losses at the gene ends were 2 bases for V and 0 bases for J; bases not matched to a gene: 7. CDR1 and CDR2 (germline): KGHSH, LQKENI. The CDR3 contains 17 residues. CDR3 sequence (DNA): TGTGCCAGCTCACCATCGACAGGGGGAGCCATGAACACTGAAGCTTTCTTT. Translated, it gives CASSPSTGGAMNTEAFF.

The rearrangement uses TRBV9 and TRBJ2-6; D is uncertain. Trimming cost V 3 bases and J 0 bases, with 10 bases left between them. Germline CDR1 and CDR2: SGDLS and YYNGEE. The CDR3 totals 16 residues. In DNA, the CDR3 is TGTGCCAGCAGCGCGTCACGGGTCTCTGGGGCCAACGTCCTGACTTTC. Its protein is CASSASRVSGANVLTF. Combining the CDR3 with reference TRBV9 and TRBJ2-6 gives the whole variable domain DSGVTQTPKHLITATGQRVTLRCSPRSGDLSVYWYQQSLDQGLQFLIQYYNGEERAKGNILERFSAQQFPDLHSELNLSSLELGDSALYFCASSASRVSGANVLTFGAGSRLTVL.